This TCR beta chain was observed in a study of OX40 agonist ivuxolimab in advanced cancers. At the level of the study: Patients took ivuxolimab, an agonistic anti-OX40 (CD134) antibody. At under 85% male, the cohort had a mean age of around 56 years, ranging from roughly 20 to 79. Overall study results and limits: Low levels of normalized T-cell clonal expansion also appeared in some nonresponders. Among patients with partial responses at 0.1-3.0 mg/kg, clonal expansion was among the lowest.

The V and J ends lost 4 bases and 5 bases respectively, with 9 bases between them. Germline CDR1 reads SNHLY; CDR2 reads FYNNEI. The CDR3 length is 13 residues. This clone occurred a few times. Its antigen remains unknown. Assay used: immunoSEQ multiplex PCR; TCRdb lists only in-frame clones, some missing. Of around 90,000 clones listed, about 91% were seen once; the top ten hold approximately 2.4%. The chain joins TRBV2 to TRBJ1-5, with no clear D. The clonotype originates from an adult with an advanced solid tumor such as melanoma, head and neck, liver or kidney cancer. The sample consisted of CD4+ or CD8+ T cells sorted from blood, taken in a trial of the OX40 agonist ivuxolimab. The CDR3 region is CASSGNSHQPQHF. The DNA for the CDR3 is TGTGCCAGCAGTGGTAACAGCCATCAGCCCCAGCATTTT.